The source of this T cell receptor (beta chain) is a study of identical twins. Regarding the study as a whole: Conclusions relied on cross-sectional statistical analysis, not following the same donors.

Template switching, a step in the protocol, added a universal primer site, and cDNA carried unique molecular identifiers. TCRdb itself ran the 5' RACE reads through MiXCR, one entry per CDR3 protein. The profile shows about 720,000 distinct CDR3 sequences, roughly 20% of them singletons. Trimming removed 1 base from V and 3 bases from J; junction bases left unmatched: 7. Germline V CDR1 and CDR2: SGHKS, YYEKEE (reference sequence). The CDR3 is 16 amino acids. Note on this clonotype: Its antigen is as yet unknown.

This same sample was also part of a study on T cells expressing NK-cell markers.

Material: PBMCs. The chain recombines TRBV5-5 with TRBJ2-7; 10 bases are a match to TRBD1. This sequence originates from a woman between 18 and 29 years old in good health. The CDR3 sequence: CASSLQFRTGGYEQYF. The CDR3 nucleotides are TGTGCCAGCAGCTTGCAATTTCGGACAGGGGGCTACGAGCAGTACTTC.